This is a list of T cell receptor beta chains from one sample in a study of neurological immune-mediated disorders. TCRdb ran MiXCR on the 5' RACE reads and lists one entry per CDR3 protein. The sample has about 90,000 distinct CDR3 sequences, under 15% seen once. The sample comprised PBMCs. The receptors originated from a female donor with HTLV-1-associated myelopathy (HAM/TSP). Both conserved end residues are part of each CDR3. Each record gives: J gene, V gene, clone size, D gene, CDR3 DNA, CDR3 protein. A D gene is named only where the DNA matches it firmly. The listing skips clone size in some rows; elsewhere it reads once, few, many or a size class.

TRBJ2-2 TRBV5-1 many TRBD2 TGCGCCAGCAGCGACAGCGGGGCAGTCACCGGGGAGCTGTTTTTT CASSDSGAVTGELFF
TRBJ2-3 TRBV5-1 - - TGCGCCAGCAGCTTGGAGGGTGACGATACGCAGTATTTT CASSLEGDDTQYF
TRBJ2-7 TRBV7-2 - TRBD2 TGTGCCAGCAGCTTGACTAGCGGGTTCCACGAGCAGTACTTC CASSLTSGFHEQYF
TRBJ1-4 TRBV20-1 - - TGCAGTGCTAGAGATCCGGCATCTACTGAAAAACTGTTTTTT CSARDPASTEKLFF
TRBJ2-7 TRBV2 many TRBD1 TGTGCCAGCAGTGAATGGGACAGTCCTTACGAGCAGTACTTC CASSEWDSPYEQYF
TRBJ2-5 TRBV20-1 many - TGCAGTGCTAGGGGGGAGAAGACCCAGTACTTC CSARGEKTQYF
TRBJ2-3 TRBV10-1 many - TGCGCCAGCGGAGCGGGCCCCGATACGCAGTATTTT CASGAGPDTQYF
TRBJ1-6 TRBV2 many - TGTGCCAGCAGTGAACAGGGCTTCTATAATTCACCCCTCCACTTT CASSEQGFYNSPLHF
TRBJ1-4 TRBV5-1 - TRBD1 TGCGCCAGCAGCTCGGGACAGGGTAGGGAAAAACTGTTTTTT CASSSGQGREKLFF
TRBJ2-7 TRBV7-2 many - TGTGCCAGCAGCTTAGACCTTTCGGGCTTCGAGCAGTACTTC CASSLDLSGFEQYF
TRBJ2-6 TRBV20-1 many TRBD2 TGCAGTGCTAGGGTACTAGCGGGGGGCTCTGGGGCCAACGTCCTGACTTTC CSARVLAGGSGANVLTF
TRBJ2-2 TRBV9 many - TGTGCCAGCAGCGTAGACGCGAACACCGGGGAGCTGTTTTTT CASSVDANTGELFF
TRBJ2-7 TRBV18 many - TGTGCCAGCTCACCGGAGGGGGGCGAGCAGTACTTC CASSPEGGEQYF
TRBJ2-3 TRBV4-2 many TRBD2 TGTGCCAGCAGCCAGGCCGGGACTAGCGGGGGGGCATCCAATTATACGCAGTATTTT CASSQAGTSGGASNYTQYF
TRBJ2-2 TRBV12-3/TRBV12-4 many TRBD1 TGTGCCAGCAGTGCCTCCGGGATTAGGGGGCCGGCCGGGGAGCTGTTTTTT CASSASGIRGPAGELFF
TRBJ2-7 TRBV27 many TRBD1 TGTGCCAGCAGTTCCGGGACAGGGGGCTACGAGCAGTACTTC CASSSGTGGYEQYF
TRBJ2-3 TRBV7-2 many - TGTGCCAGCAGCTCCGGGCTCTCGCAGTATTTT CASSSGLSQYF
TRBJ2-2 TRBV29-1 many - TGCAGCGTTGACTCCGCGAACACCGGGGAGCTGTTTTTT CSVDSANTGELFF
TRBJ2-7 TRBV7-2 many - TGTGCCAGCAGCCCCTCTGTGGGGGAATCCGTAGAGCAGTACTTC CASSPSVGESVEQYF
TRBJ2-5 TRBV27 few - TGTGCCAGCAGTTTCCTCGCGTCTGAGGAGACCCAGTACTTC CASSFLASEETQYF
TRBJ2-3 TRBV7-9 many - TGTGCCAGCAGCTCTCGTCAAGAGGTACAAGGTCAAGATACGCAGTATTTT CASSSRQEVQGQDTQYF
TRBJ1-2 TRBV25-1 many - TGTGCCAGCAGTGAAATCGCGGGGGGTGGGAGCTATGGCTACACCTTC CASSEIAGGGSYGYTF
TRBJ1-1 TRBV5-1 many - TGCGCCAGCAGCTTGGGCTGGGCGGGGCTGAACACTGAAGCTTTCTTT CASSLGWAGLNTEAFF
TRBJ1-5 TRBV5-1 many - TGCGCCAGCAGCTCGGAGGGGGGGCATCAGCCCCAGCATTTT CASSSEGGHQPQHF
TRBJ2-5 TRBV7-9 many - TGTGCCAGCAACAGGGTTCAAGAGACCCAGTACTTC CASNRVQETQYF
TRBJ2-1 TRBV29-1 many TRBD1 TGCAGCGTCAAGGACAGGGGATACAACAATGAGCAGTTCTTC CSVKDRGYNNEQFF
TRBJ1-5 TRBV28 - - TGTGCCAGCAGTTCCGGGATAGTACAGCCCCAGCATTTT CASSSGIVQPQHF
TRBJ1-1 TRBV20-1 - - TGCAGTGCTAGTAGGTTGTCTGGGGAAGCTTTCTTT CSASRLSGEAFF
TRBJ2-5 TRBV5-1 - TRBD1 TGCGCCAGCAGCTACGGGCAGGGGGCGTTCAAGGAGACCCAGTACTTC CASSYGQGAFKETQYF
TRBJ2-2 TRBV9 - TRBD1 TGTGTCAGCAGCGTTGGACAGGGAGGTTCCGGGGAGCTGTTTTTT CVSSVGQGGSGELFF
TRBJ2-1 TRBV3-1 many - TGTGCCAGCAGCCAAGATATGAATATGAGGGGGCAGTTCTTC CASSQDMNMRGQFF
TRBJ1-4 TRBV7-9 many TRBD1 TGTGCCAGCAGCTTATCCGCCGGGACAGGGTCCGAAAAACTGTTTTTT CASSLSAGTGSEKLFF
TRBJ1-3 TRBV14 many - TGTGCCAGCAGCCAAGTTATGGTTTCTCCTGGAAACACCATATATTTT CASSQVMVSPGNTIYF
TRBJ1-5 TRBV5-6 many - TGTGCCAGCAGCGGGGGAGATCAGCCCCAGCATTTT CASSGGDQPQHF
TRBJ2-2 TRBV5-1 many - TGCGCCAGCAGCTTGAGAGGCCCCCAAGGAGTCGGGGAGCTGTTTTTT CASSLRGPQGVGELFF
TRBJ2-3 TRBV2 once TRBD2 TGTGCCAGCAGAGGAGGACTAGCGGGGGGAACAGATACGCAGTATTTT CASRGGLAGGTDTQYF
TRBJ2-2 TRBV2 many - TGTGCCAGCAGTGACCTTCAGGGAACCGGGGAGCTGTTTTTT CASSDLQGTGELFF
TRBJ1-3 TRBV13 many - TGTGCCAGCAGCTTAGACAGCAGCTCTGGAAACACCATATATTTT CASSLDSSSGNTIYF
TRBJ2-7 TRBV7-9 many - TGTGCCAGCAGCTTTGAGGCCTACGAGCAGTACTTC CASSFEAYEQYF